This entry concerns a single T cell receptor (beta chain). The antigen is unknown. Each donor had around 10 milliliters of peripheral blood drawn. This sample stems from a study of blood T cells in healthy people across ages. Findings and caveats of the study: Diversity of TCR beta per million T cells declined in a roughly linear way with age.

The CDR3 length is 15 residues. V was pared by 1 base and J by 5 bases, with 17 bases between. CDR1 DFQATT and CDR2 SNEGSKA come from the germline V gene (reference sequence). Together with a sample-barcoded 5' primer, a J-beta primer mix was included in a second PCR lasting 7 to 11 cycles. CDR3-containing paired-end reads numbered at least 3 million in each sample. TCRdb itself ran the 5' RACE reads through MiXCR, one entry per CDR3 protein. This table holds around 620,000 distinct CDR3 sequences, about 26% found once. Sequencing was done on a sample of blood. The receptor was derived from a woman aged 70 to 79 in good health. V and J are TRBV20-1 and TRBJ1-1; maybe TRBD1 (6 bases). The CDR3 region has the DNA TGCAGTGCTAGAGCAGCGGGGGGCGTAGGGACTGAAGCTTTCTTT. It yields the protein CSARAAGGVGTEAFF.